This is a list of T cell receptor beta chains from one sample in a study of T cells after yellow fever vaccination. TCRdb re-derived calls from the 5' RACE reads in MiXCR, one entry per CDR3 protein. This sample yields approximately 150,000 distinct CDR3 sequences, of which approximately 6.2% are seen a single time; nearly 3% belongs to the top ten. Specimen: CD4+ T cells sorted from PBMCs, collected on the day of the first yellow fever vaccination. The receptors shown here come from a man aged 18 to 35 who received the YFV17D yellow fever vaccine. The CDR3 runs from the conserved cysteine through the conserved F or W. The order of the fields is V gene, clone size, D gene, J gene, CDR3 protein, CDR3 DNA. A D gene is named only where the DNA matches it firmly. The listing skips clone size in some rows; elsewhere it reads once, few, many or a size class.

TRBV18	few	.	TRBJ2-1	CASSILVDRYNEQFF	TGTGCCAGCTCAATTCTAGTGGACCGCTACAATGAGCAGTTCTTC
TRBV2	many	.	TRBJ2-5	CASKDREGETQYF	TGTGCCAGCAAGGACAGGGAGGGAGAGACCCAGTACTTC
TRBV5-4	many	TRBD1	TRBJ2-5	CASSSYDRVAETQYF	TGTGCCAGCAGCTCATACGACAGGGTTGCAGAGACCCAGTACTTC
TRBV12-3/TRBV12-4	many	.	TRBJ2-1	CASSFNGAYNEQFF	TGTGCCAGCAGTTTTAATGGGGCCTACAATGAGCAGTTCTTC
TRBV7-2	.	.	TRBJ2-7	CASSTFYEQYF	TGTGCCAGCAGCACGTTCTACGAGCAGTACTTC
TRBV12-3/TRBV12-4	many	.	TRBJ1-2	CASSSGRGYTF	TGTGCCAGCAGCTCAGGGCGAGGCTACACCTTC
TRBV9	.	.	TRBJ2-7	CASGGPYEQYF	TGTGCCAGCGGGGGGCCCTACGAGCAGTACTTC
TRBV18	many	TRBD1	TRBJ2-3	CASSPRTGRTDTQYF	TGTGCCAGCTCACCCAGGACAGGGCGCACAGATACGCAGTATTTT
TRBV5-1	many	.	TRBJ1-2	CASSLSGPSYGYTF	TGCGCCAGCAGCTTGTCGGGTCCCTCCTATGGCTACACCTTC
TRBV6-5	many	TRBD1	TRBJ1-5	CASSIDRGPQPQHF	TGTGCCAGCAGTATCGACAGGGGTCCTCAGCCCCAGCATTTT
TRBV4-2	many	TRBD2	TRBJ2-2	CASSHQSGGATTGELFF	TGTGCCAGCAGCCACCAAAGCGGGGGGGCCACCACCGGGGAGCTGTTTTTT
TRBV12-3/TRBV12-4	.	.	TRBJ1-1	CASNRDWGTEAFF	TGTGCCAGCAACAGGGACTGGGGCACTGAAGCTTTCTTT
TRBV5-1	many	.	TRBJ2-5	CASSFDRQAGTQYF	TGCGCCAGCAGCTTCGATCGACAGGCTGGGACCCAGTACTTC
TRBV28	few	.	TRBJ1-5	CASAGVDQPQHF	TGTGCCAGCGCGGGGGTCGATCAGCCCCAGCATTTT
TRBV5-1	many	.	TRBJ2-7	CASSFQGIDEQYF	TGCGCCAGCAGCTTCCAGGGGATCGACGAGCAGTACTTC
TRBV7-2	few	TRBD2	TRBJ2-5	CASSKGLAGGQETQYF	TGTGCCAGCAGCAAAGGACTAGCGGGGGGACAAGAGACCCAGTACTTC
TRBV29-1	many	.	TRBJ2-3	CSVEPQTDTQYF	TGCAGCGTTGAGCCACAGACAGATACGCAGTATTTT
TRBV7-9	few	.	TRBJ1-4	CASSVGHYEKLFF	TGTGCCAGCAGCGTGGGACACTATGAAAAACTGTTTTTT
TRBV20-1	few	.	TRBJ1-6	CSAREQGPYNSPLHF	TGCAGTGCTAGAGAACAGGGCCCCTATAATTCACCCCTCCACTTT
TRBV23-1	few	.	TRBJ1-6	CASSQTGWQGYNSPLHF	TGCGCCAGCAGCCAAACGGGGTGGCAGGGCTATAATTCACCCCTCCACTTT
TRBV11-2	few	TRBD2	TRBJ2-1	CASSPIERGVFSYNEQFF	TGTGCCAGCAGCCCAATCGAGCGGGGGGTCTTCTCCTACAATGAGCAGTTCTTC
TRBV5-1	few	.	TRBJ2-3	CASSSGRISTDTQYF	TGCGCCAGCAGCTCGGGACGAATAAGCACAGATACGCAGTATTTT
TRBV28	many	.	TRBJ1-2	CASKARASDYGYTF	TGTGCCAGCAAGGCCAGGGCTTCGGACTATGGCTACACCTTC
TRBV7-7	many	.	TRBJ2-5	CASSSSWGRGETQYF	TGTGCTAGCAGCTCCTCATGGGGCCGCGGGGAGACCCAGTACTTC
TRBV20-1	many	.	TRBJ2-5	CSARESAGETQYF	TGCAGTGCTAGAGAGTCAGCAGGGGAGACCCAGTACTTC
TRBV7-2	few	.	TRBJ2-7	CASSLGDGPYEQYF	TGTGCCAGCAGCTTAGGGGACGGACCCTACGAGCAGTACTTC
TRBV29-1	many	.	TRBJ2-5	CSVSGTGQETQYF	TGCAGCGTTAGCGGGACAGGCCAAGAGACCCAGTACTTC
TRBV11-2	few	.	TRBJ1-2	CASSRYEYGYTF	TGTGCCAGCAGCCGGTATGAGTATGGCTACACCTTC
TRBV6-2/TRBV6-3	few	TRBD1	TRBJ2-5	CASSYPGQGPTQETQYF	TGTGCCAGCAGTTACCCGGGACAGGGGCCTACCCAAGAGACCCAGTACTTC
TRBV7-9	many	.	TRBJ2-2	CASSAGSTGELFF	TGTGCCAGCAGCGCCGGGTCCACCGGGGAGCTGTTTTTT
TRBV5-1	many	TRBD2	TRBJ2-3	CASSLQTSGGSDTQYF	TGCGCCAGCAGCTTGCAGACTAGCGGGGGCTCAGATACGCAGTATTTT
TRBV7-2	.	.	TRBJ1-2	CASSLGDGPYGYTF	TGTGCCAGCAGCCTTGGAGACGGACCTTATGGCTACACCTTC
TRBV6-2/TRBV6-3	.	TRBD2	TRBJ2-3	CASSYFRLAGTDTQYF	TGTGCCAGCAGTTACTTCAGACTAGCGGGCACAGATACGCAGTATTTT
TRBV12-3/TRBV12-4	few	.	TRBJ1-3	CASRYSGYGNTIYF	TGTGCCAGCAGATATTCGGGTTATGGAAACACCATATATTTT
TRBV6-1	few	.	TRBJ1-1	CASSAGYTEAFF	TGTGCCAGCAGTGCAGGGTACACTGAAGCTTTCTTT
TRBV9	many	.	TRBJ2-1	CASSVDPVYNEQFF	TGTGCCAGCAGCGTAGATCCGGTTTACAATGAGCAGTTCTTC
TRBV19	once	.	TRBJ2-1	CASSAGRGAPGWEQFF	TGTGCCAGTAGTGCGGGGCGAGGGGCCCCAGGTTGGGAGCAGTTCTTC
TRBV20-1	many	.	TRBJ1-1	CSARNALNTEAFF	TGCAGTGCCCGGAACGCCCTGAACACTGAAGCTTTCTTT
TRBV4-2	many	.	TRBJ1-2	CASSLSVGRGSPYGYTF	TGTGCCAGCAGCCTCTCCGTAGGGAGGGGCTCACCCTATGGCTACACCTTC
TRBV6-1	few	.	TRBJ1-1	CASTSSGASNTEAFF	TGTGCCAGCACCTCCTCAGGAGCGTCGAACACTGAAGCTTTCTTT
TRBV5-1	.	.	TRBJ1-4	CASSSGVGRGNEKLFF	TGCGCCAGCAGCTCCGGGGTCGGACGGGGAAATGAAAAACTGTTTTTT
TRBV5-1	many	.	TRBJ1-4	CASSSQGIPGEKLFF	TGCGCCAGCAGTTCACAGGGAATTCCGGGGGAAAAACTGTTTTTT
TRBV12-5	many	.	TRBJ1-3	CASGGSSGNTIYF	TGTGCTAGTGGCGGGAGCTCTGGAAACACCATATATTTT
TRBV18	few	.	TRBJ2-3	CASSPPRQGYTDTQYF	TGTGCCAGCTCACCACCGAGGCAGGGTTACACAGATACGCAGTATTTT